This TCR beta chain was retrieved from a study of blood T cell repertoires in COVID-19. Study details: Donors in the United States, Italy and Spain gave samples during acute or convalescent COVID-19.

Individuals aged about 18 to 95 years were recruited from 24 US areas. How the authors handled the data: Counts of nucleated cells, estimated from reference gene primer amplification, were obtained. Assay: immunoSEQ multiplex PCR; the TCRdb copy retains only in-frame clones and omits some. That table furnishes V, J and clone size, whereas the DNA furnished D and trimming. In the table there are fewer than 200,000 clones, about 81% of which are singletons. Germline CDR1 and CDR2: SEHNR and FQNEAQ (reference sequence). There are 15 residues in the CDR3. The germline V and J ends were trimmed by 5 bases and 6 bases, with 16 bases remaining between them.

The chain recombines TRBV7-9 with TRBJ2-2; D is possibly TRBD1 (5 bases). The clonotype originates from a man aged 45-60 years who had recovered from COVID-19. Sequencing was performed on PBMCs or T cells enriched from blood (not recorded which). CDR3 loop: CASSVTGLNAGELFF. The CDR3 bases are TGTGCCAGCAGCGTTACAGGCCTAAACGCCGGGGAGCTGTTTTTT.